This TCR beta chain was documented in a study of Graves' ophthalmopathy and Graves' hyperthyroidism. This clonotype was observed at least ten times. Per the germline V gene, CDR1 is SGHVS and CDR2 is FQNEAQ. This CDR3 comprises 15 residues. V lost 3 bases, J lost 8 bases, and 16 bases lay in between. RNA transcripts provided the template for amplifying TCR beta CDR3 regions. HTBI primers served in a first-round RT-PCR, which a second-round multiplex PCR followed. TCRdb used MiXCR to reprocess the multiplex PCR reads, holding one entry per CDR3 protein. The data show approximately 640,000 distinct CDR3 sequences, over 40% seen once.

The origin of this receptor is an adult man with Graves' ophthalmopathy. Sequenced: peripheral blood. V gene TRBV7-8 combines with J gene TRBJ1-4; tentative D call: TRBD1 (6 bases). This CDR3 reads CASSFRTVAGEKLFF. The CDR3 nucleotides read TGTGCCAGCAGCTTTCGGACAGTGGCAGGCGAAAAACTGTTTTTT. Full variable domain (rest looked up from reference TRBV7-8 and TRBJ1-4): GAGVSQSPRYKVAKRGQDVALRCDPISGHVSLFWYQQALGQGPEFLTYFQNEAQLDKSGLPSDRFFAERPEGSVSTLKIQRTQQEDSAVYLCASSFRTVAGEKLFFGSGTQLSVL.